This passage covers 21 T cell receptor beta chains from one sample sequenced in a study of blood T cell repertoires in COVID-19. Assay used: immunoSEQ multiplex PCR; TCRdb lists only in-frame clones, some missing. The sample contains some 160,000 clones, about 80% of which appear only once. Sample: PBMCs or T cells enriched from blood (not recorded which). Source of these receptors: a woman in her sixties or seventies who had recovered from COVID-19.

The chain carries TRBV15 and TRBJ2-1; 8 bases are a match to TRBD2. Germline CDR1 reads LNHNV; CDR2 reads YYDKDF (reference sequence). This CDR3 is built from 18 residues. Trimming cost V 5 bases and J 2 bases; bases outside gene matches: 14. CDR3 coding DNA: TGTGCCACCAGCGGAACCCCTCCAGCGGGGGTTGCCTACAATGAGCAGTTCTTC. Protein: CATSGTPPAGVAYNEQFF.

The rearrangement uses TRBV4-1 and TRBJ2-1; 12 nucleotides agree with TRBD2. V shed 3 bases, J shed 3 bases, and the junction held 6 bases outside the gene matches. The germline CDR1 and CDR2 sequences are MGHRA and YSYEKL. There are 17 residues in the CDR3. Here the CDR3 DNA reads TGCGCCAGCAGCCACCACCCACTAGCGGGGGGCTACAATGAGCAGTTCTTC. Amino acids: CASSHHPLAGGYNEQFF.

The gene calls are TRBV2 and TRBJ1-2, with 7 bases fitting TRBD1. CDR1 and CDR2 (germline): SNHLY, FYNNEI. The trim removed 2 bases at V and 3 bases at J, leaving 3 bases unmatched. This CDR3 has 14 amino acids. CDR3 nucleotide sequence: TGTGCCAGCAGTGAATCAGGGGGAGACTATGGCTACACCTTC. This sequence encodes CASSESGGDYGYTF. Full variable domain (missing parts from reference TRBV2 and TRBJ1-2): EPEVTQTPSHQVTQMGQEVILRCVPISNHLYFYWYRQILGQKVEFLVSFYNNEISEKSEIFDDQFSVERPDGSNFTLKIRSTKLEDSAMYFCASSESGGDYGYTFGSGTRLTVV.

V and J are TRBV2 and TRBJ2-7; 11 bases line up with TRBD1. CDR1 is SNHLY, CDR2 FYNNEI, per germline. After removal of 6 bases from V and 6 bases from J, the junction contained 7 bases not matched to a gene. There are 14 residues in the CDR3. The chain's CDR3 is CASRDGQGAVEQYF. The DNA for the CDR3 is TGTGCCAGCAGGGACGGACAGGGGGCGGTCGAGCAGTACTTC. The complete variable domain, with remaining parts taken from reference TRBV2 and TRBJ2-7, reads EPEVTQTPSHQVTQMGQEVILRCVPISNHLYFYWYRQILGQKVEFLVSFYNNEISEKSEIFDDQFSVERPDGSNFTLKIRSTKLEDSAMYFCASRDGQGAVEQYFGPGTRLTVT.

The chain's CDR3 is CASSVEGAPYGYTF. CDR3 nucleotide sequence: TGTGCCAGCAGCGTAGAGGGGGCTCCCTATGGCTACACCTTC. The chain has TRBV9 and TRBJ1-2, with TRBD1 identical over 7 bases. CDR3 size: 14 residues. Trimming at V came to 0 bases and at J to 4 bases, leaving 3 bases not matched to a gene. The germline CDR1 and CDR2 sequences are SGDLS and YYNGEE.

In DNA, the CDR3 is TGTGCCAGTAACAGGGTATTTGGGACTGAAGCTTTCTTT. It codes for CASNRVFGTEAFF. The chain employs TRBV19 and TRBJ1-1; weak D call: TRBD1 (6 bases). This CDR3 has 13 residues. V dropped 7 bases and J dropped 5 bases, with 14 bases sitting between them. CDR1 and CDR2 (germline): LNHDA, SQIVND (reference sequence).

The rearrangement links TRBV19 to TRBJ1-1, with D perhaps matching TRBD1 (5 bases). This CDR3 region has 11 residues. The V gene's germline CDR1 is LNHDA and CDR2 SQIVND (reference sequence). Trimming took 10 bases from V and 4 from J, leaving 10 bases between them. The CDR3: CATAGPTEAFF. CDR3 bases: TGTGCCACAGCAGGGCCCACTGAAGCTTTCTTT.

This sequence joins TRBV6-5 and TRBJ1-2, with 8 bases fitting TRBD1. V was clipped by 6 bases and J by 3 bases; unmatched bases: 6. CDR1 MNHEY and CDR2 SVGAGI come from the germline V gene. CDR3 size: 14 residues. The CDR3 region has the DNA TGTGCCAGCAGGGGGACAGGTGACTACTATGGCTACACCTTC. Protein product: CASRGTGDYYGYTF.

CDR3 sequence: CASSPPQGSSYNEQFF. Here the CDR3 DNA reads TGTGCCAGCTCACCACCACAAGGGAGCTCCTACAATGAGCAGTTCTTC. The V call is TRBV18, the J call TRBJ2-1, with a weak D call TRBD2 (5 bases). The germline V gene encodes CDR1 KGHSH and CDR2 LQKENI. The CDR3 contains 16 residues. The ends were cut back, 0 bases at V and 0 bases at J, with 9 bases in the middle.

The chain recombines TRBV23-1 with TRBJ2-7, with D possibly TRBD2 on 6 matching bases. TRBV23-1 has ORF status, its function being uncertain. V gave up 6 bases and J gave up 2 bases, with 17 bases separating them. The CDR3 length is 15 residues. CDR3 nucleotides: TGCGCCAGCAGCCCCCACGGACTACCCACCTACGAGCAGTACTTC. This translates into CASSPHGLPTYEQYF.

The CDR3, as DNA: TGTGCCTGGAGGGCGGGCCGGGTTTCACCCCTCCACTTT. Amino acids: CAWRAGRVSPLHF. The chain has TRBV30 and TRBJ1-6; no firm D call. The V end was cut by 3 bases, the J end by 9 bases, with 12 bases between. The CDR3 runs to 13 residues. Germline V gene sequence: CDR1 GTSNPN, CDR2 SVGIG (reference sequence). The full variable domain, in which reference TRBV30 and TRBJ1-6 provide the parts outside the CDR3, is SQTIHQWPATLVQPVGSPLSLECTVEGTSNPNLYWYRQAAGRGLQLLFYSVGIGQISSEVPQNLSASRPQDRQFILSSKKLLLSDSGFYLCAWRAGRVSPLHFGNGTRLTVT.

This chain connects TRBV7-3 to TRBJ1-1; perhaps TRBD1 as D (5 bases). The germline V gene has CDR1 SGHTA and CDR2 FQGTGA. This CDR3 has 13 amino acids. V was cut by 2 bases and J by 3 bases, with 7 bases left in between. The chain's CDR3 is CASSLLGDTEAFF. The DNA for the CDR3 is TGTGCCAGCAGCTTATTAGGGGACACTGAAGCTTTCTTT.

This clone was seen only once. This chain joins TRBV18 and TRBJ2-2; unclear D gene. The germline gives CDR1 KGHSH, CDR2 LQKENI. Trimming left V 0 bases short and J 0 bases short, with 5 bases between. This CDR3 has 15 amino acids. CDR3 region: CASSPPPSNTGELFF. The DNA of the CDR3 is TGTGCCAGCTCACCACCCCCCTCGAACACCGGGGAGCTGTTTTTT. Complete variable domain (other parts from reference TRBV18 and TRBJ2-2): NAGVMQNPRHLVRRRGQEARLRCSPMKGHSHVYWYRQLPEEGLKFMVYLQKENIIDESGMPKERFSAEFPKEGPSILRIQQVVRGDSAAYFCASSPPPSNTGELFFGEGSRLTVL.

CDR3: CASSQVGLSYEQYF. CDR3 in DNA: TGCGCCAGCAGCCAAGTTGGCTTATCCTACGAGCAGTACTTC. The chain employs TRBV4-1 and TRBJ2-7; no firm D call. The ends were cut back, 1 base at V and 1 base at J, with 8 bases in the middle. Germline V gives CDR1 MGHRA, CDR2 YSYEKL. There are 14 residues in the CDR3.

This chain links TRBV25-1 with TRBJ1-1; D may be TRBD1 (5 bases). The germline V and J ends were trimmed by 7 bases and 3 bases, with 18 bases remaining between them. Per germline, CDR1 MGHDK and CDR2 SYGVNS. The CDR3 sequence is 15 residues long. CDR3: CASTPIGGGDTEAFF. CDR3 nucleotides: TGTGCCAGCACCCCCATCGGGGGAGGGGACACTGAAGCTTTCTTT.

This clone was counted a single time. The gene calls are TRBV5-1 and TRBJ1-2; 9 bases match TRBD1. The V and J ends lost 0 bases and 0 bases, in that order; junction bases with no gene match: 12. The germline V gene encodes CDR1 SGHRS and CDR2 YFSETQ. The CDR3 is made up of 19 amino acids. The CDR3 coding sequence is TGCGCCAGCAGCTTGGGGTCTCTGCCGGGACAGGGCGCTAACTATGGCTACACCTTC. Translated, it gives CASSLGSLPGQGANYGYTF.

For this clone: Sequence at one end of the junction differs from germline and may be a read error. The chain recombines TRBV5-5 with TRBJ1-2, with D possibly being TRBD1 (5 bases). The CDR3 contains 13 residues. CDR1 and CDR2 from the germline V gene are SGHKS and YYEKEE (reference sequence). The CDR3 loop is CASSLEGAYRYTF. DNA for the CDR3: TGTGCCAGCAGCTTAGAAGGGGCCTATCGCTACACCTTC.

This clone was found a few times. This chain links TRBV4-2 with TRBJ1-2; no clear D. The germline gives CDR1 LGHNA, CDR2 YNFKEQ. The V end lost 2 bases, the J end lost 0 bases, and 16 bases lay between the germline ends. This CDR3 has 17 residues. CDR3 protein: CASSQSTTQSPNYGYTF. For the CDR3, the DNA is TGTGCCAGCAGCCAATCCACTACCCAGAGTCCTAACTATGGCTACACCTTC.

The chain links TRBV2 to TRBJ2-1; tentative D call: TRBD2 (5 bases). The ends were cut back, 4 bases at V and 5 bases at J, with 6 bases in the middle. Germline V gives CDR1 SNHLY, CDR2 FYNNEI. This CDR3 comprises 12 residues. CDR3 coding DNA: TGTGCCAGCAGTGGGAGGAACAATGAGCAGTTCTTC. Its translation: CASSGRNNEQFF.

The genes are TRBV6-6 and TRBJ1-2, with a tentative D call TRBD1 (5 bases). CDR3 length: 14 amino acids. Germline V lookup: CDR1 MNHNY, CDR2 SVGAGI (reference sequence). Between the trimmed V and J ends, which lost 3 bases and 8 bases, there was a span of 16 bases. The CDR3 DNA follows: TGTGCCAGCAGTTATGAGGCGGGGCGGGGCGGCTACACCTTC. It encodes CASSYEAGRGGYTF.

The chain has TRBV11-3 and TRBJ2-1; 9 bases are a match to TRBD2. The CDR3 consists of 16 residues. Germline V gives CDR1 SGHNT, CDR2 YENEEA. The trim removed 3 bases at V and 7 bases at J, leaving 10 bases unmatched. The CDR3 protein is CASSLEGTSIGNEQFF. The CDR3 DNA reads TGTGCCAGCAGCTTGGAAGGGACTAGCATAGGGAATGAGCAGTTCTTC.